The 18 T cell receptor beta chains below were found in one sample sequenced in a study of blood T cell repertoires in COVID-19. Here immunoSEQ multiplex PCR was the method, and the copy in TCRdb shows in-frame clones only, minus some. The sample has some 120,000 clones; approximately 80% are singletons. Sequencing input: peripheral blood. These receptors originate from a man between 65 and 85 years old with acute or convalescent COVID-19.

The J gene is TRBJ2-7, the V gene TRBV6-5; TRBD2 agrees at 8 bases. Germline loops: CDR1 MNHEY, CDR2 SVGAGI. The length of the CDR3 is 14 residues. The V gene end was trimmed by 7 bases and the J gene end by 0 bases; junction bases not matched to a gene: 5. The CDR3 loop is CASNLREGSYEQYF. CDR3 nucleotide sequence: TGTGCCAGCAATCTTCGGGAGGGCTCCTACGAGCAGTACTTC.

This rearrangement joins TRBV5-1 to TRBJ2-2; D is unclear. The CDR3 has 14 residues. V gave up 4 bases and J gave up 2 bases, with 9 bases separating them. The germline V gene encodes CDR1 SGHRS and CDR2 YFSETQ. CDR3 loop: CASSPEANTGELFF. CDR3 bases: TGCGCCAGCAGCCCTGAGGCCAACACCGGGGAGCTGTTTTTT.

The chain has TRBV28 and TRBJ2-3; 8 nucleotides match TRBD2. With V trimmed by 4 bases and J by 2 bases, 5 bases remained unmatched. Germline CDR1 MDHEN, CDR2 SYDVKM. This CDR3 region has 15 residues. CDR3 in DNA: TGTGCCAGCAGTTCGCCGGGGGGGGTCACAGATACGCAGTATTTT. It is translated as CASSSPGGVTDTQYF.

The chain carries TRBV7-9 and TRBJ1-1; the match to TRBD1 covers 8 bases. With V trimmed by 3 bases and J by 1 base, 4 bases remained unmatched. Germline loops: CDR1 SEHNR, CDR2 FQNEAQ (reference sequence). The CDR3 length is 15 residues. This chain's CDR3 is CASSLGTGGNTEAFF. The DNA for the CDR3 is TGTGCCAGCAGCTTGGGGACAGGAGGGAACACTGAAGCTTTCTTT.

The sample holds one count of this clone. The J gene is TRBJ1-3, the V gene TRBV7-2; D ambiguous. V was clipped by 3 bases and J by 0 bases, with 15 bases between them. The CDR3 has 17 residues. CDR1 and CDR2 (germline): SGHTA, FQGNSA. The CDR3 sequence is CASSFLFTYSSGNTIYF. The DNA of the CDR3 is TGTGCCAGCAGCTTCCTTTTTACTTATAGCTCTGGAAACACCATATATTTT.

The sample holds one count of this clone. This chain links TRBV28 with TRBJ1-2; D might be TRBD1 (5 bases). This CDR3 region has 13 residues. V gave up 11 bases and J gave up 0 bases, with 13 bases separating them. Germline-derived CDR1 and CDR2 are MDHEN and SYDVKM. CDR3 nucleotides: TGTGCCTCCTCGGGGGGGTCTAACTATGGCTACACCTTC. This sequence encodes CASSGGSNYGYTF.

The chain is built from TRBV4-1 and TRBJ2-5; D not resolved. The CDR3 sequence is 16 residues long. Germline CDR1 reads MGHRA; CDR2 reads YSYEKL. Trimming took off 0 bases at V and 5 bases at J, with 16 bases between the two ends. As DNA, the CDR3 is TGCGCCAGCAGCCAAGATAAGTCAGGCCCCAGGGAGACCCAGTACTTC. Encoded protein: CASSQDKSGPRETQYF.

This chain connects TRBV19 to TRBJ1-5; D is perhaps TRBD1 (6 bases). Germline V CDR1 and CDR2: LNHDA, SQIVND (reference sequence). The V end lost 7 bases, the J end lost 3 bases, and 19 bases lay between the germline ends. The CDR3 has 16 amino acids. DNA for the CDR3: TGTGCCAGTACTGCCGGGGTAACAGGGCACAATCAGCCCCAGCATTTT. Translation gives CASTAGVTGHNQPQHF.

The V and J genes are TRBV7-8 and TRBJ1-5; D might be TRBD1 (6 bases). This CDR3 is 18 amino acids long. Germline V gene lookup returns CDR1 SGHVS and CDR2 FQNEAQ. The germline V and J ends were trimmed by 5 bases and 0 bases, with 20 bases remaining between them. The CDR3 nucleotides are TGTGCCAGCAGCGCGAGGGGCCAACAGGGCAATAGCAATCAGCCCCAGCATTTT. It translates to CASSARGQQGNSNQPQHF.

This chain links TRBV10-3 with TRBJ1-2; TRBD1 matches 7 bases. Germline values: CDR1 ENHRY, CDR2 SYGVKD. After removal of 6 bases from V and 6 bases from J, the junction contained 7 bases not matched to a gene. This CDR3 region has 13 residues. DNA of the CDR3: TGTGCCATCAGGTCTACAGGGGTCGATGGCTACACCTTC. This translates into CAIRSTGVDGYTF.

The V and J genes are TRBV7-9 and TRBJ1-5; D call uncertain. CDR3 length equals 13 residues. Germline loops: CDR1 SEHNR, CDR2 FQNEAQ (reference sequence). V was pared by 2 bases and J by 7 bases, with 9 bases between. CDR3 amino acids: CASSLPGYQPQHF. DNA for the CDR3: TGTGCCAGCAGCTTACCGGGATACCAGCCCCAGCATTTT.

In this sample, this clone turned up many times. The chain joins TRBV5-1 to TRBJ2-2; 10 bases agree with TRBD2. V gave up 3 bases and J gave up 1 base; unmatched junction bases: 3. CDR1 and CDR2 (germline): SGHRS, YFSETQ. There are 16 residues in the CDR3. Here the CDR3 reads CASSSGLAVNTGELFF. The CDR3 DNA sequence: TGCGCCAGCAGCTCCGGACTAGCGGTGAACACCGGGGAGCTGTTTTTT.

The rearrangement links TRBV5-1 to TRBJ2-7; 7 bases line up with TRBD1. Losses at the gene ends were 4 bases for V and 3 bases for J; bases not matched to a gene: 10. CDR1 is SGHRS, CDR2 YFSETQ, per germline. The CDR3 loop spans 15 amino acids. CDR3 sequence: CASSHDRDVYYEQYF. The CDR3 nucleotides are TGCGCCAGCAGCCACGACAGGGACGTTTACTACGAGCAGTACTTC.

The chain couples TRBV6-6 to TRBJ1-2; D possibly corresponds to TRBD1 (5 bases). Germline loops: CDR1 MNHNY, CDR2 SVGAGI (reference sequence). Trimming removed 5 bases from V and 4 bases from J, with 14 bases in between. This CDR3 comprises 14 residues. CDR3 sequence: CASSRQLYTYGYTF. The DNA of the CDR3 is TGTGCCAGCAGTAGACAGCTATATACCTATGGCTACACCTTC.

This chain links TRBV30 with TRBJ2-3; 8 bases map to TRBD2. The CDR3 totals 14 residues. The J segment lost 4 bases and the V segment lost 3 bases, leaving 6 bases of the junction unmatched. Germline values: CDR1 GTSNPN, CDR2 SVGIG (reference sequence). CDR3 region: CAWSHGGASDTQYF. CDR3 bases: TGTGCCTGGAGCCACGGGGGGGCCTCAGATACGCAGTATTTT.

This chain uses TRBV30 with TRBJ2-7, with a tentative D call TRBD1 (5 bases). The germline V gene encodes CDR1 GTSNPN and CDR2 SVGIG (reference sequence). Trimming removed 5 bases at V and 3 bases at J, with 8 bases between. CDR3 length: 11 residues. This CDR3 reads CAWGDSYEQYF. The CDR3 region has the DNA TGTGCCTGGGGCGACAGCTACGAGCAGTACTTC.

This clone turned up a few times. CDR3: CAWSVGGGGNQPQHF. For the CDR3, the DNA is TGTGCCTGGAGTGTAGGCGGGGGAGGCAATCAGCCCCAGCATTTT. The V call is TRBV30, the J call TRBJ1-5; maybe TRBD1 (5 bases). V was cut by 0 bases and J by 2 bases, with 11 bases left in between. The CDR3 is 15 amino acids. In germline, CDR1 is GTSNPN, CDR2 SVGIG (reference sequence).

There are a few counts of this clone. The chain joins TRBV4-1 to TRBJ1-6; no clear D. The length of the CDR3 is 16 residues. Germline V CDR1 and CDR2: MGHRA, YSYEKL. Trimming stripped 1 base from V and 5 bases from J, with 12 bases between. For the CDR3, the DNA is TGCGCCAGCAGCCAAGCCCCAATCACTCATAATTCACCCCTCCACTTT. The encoded protein is CASSQAPITHNSPLHF.